Below are 24 T cell receptor beta chains sequenced from a single sample in a study of blood T cells in healthy people across ages. A second PCR, run for roughly 6 to 11 cycles, used a sample-barcoded 5' primer plus a J-beta primer mix. TCRdb called the 5' RACE reads again in MiXCR, with one record for every CDR3 protein. The table lists hundreds of thousands of distinct CDR3 sequences, about 24% of them singletons. Separately, the same data were catalogued under a study of T cells of mothers and their children.

The sequenced material came from blood. The receptor source for this set is a boy between 5 and 17 years old in good health.

The chain carries TRBV29-1 and TRBJ2-3, with TRBD2 matching 9 bases. Germline assignment: CDR1 SQVTM and CDR2 ANQGSEA. The CDR3 loop spans 13 amino acids. The CDR3 nucleotides are TGCACCGGACGGGCGGGAGGGACAGATACGCAGTATTTT. Encoded protein: CTGRAGGTDTQYF.

This chain connects TRBV29-1 to TRBJ1-1; D is possibly TRBD1 (5 bases). The CDR3 has 12 amino acids. Germline CDR1 reads SQVTM; CDR2 reads ANQGSEA. V dropped 1 base and J dropped 8 bases, with 11 bases sitting between them. CDR3 residues: CSVEGGSSEAFF. The CDR3 nucleotides read TGCAGCGTTGAAGGGGGGTCGTCGGAAGCTTTCTTT.

V gene TRBV20-1 combines with J gene TRBJ2-1, with 7 bases that match TRBD2. With V trimmed by 3 bases and J by 7 bases, 15 bases remained unmatched. CDR1 DFQATT and CDR2 SNEGSKA come from the germline V gene (reference sequence). The length of the CDR3 is 16 residues. The CDR3 nucleotides read TGCAGTGCTAGCGGGAATCGCGGGAGTGTCAGGAATGAGCAGTTCTTC. As protein: CSASGNRGSVRNEQFF.

This clonotype was observed many times. V gene TRBV4-2 combines with J gene TRBJ2-1, with D possibly being TRBD2 (6 bases). Trimming left V 0 bases short and J 6 bases short, with 12 bases between. CDR1 and CDR2 (germline): LGHNA, YNFKEQ. CDR3 length: 15 residues. DNA for the CDR3: TGTGCCAGCAGCCAAGATCCGGGAGCCCCCAATGAGCAGTTCTTC. It translates to CASSQDPGAPNEQFF.

This rearrangement joins TRBV4-3 to TRBJ2-1, with D perhaps matching TRBD1 or TRBD2 (5 bases each). Germline loops: CDR1 LGHNA, CDR2 YSLEER. The CDR3 runs 16 residues. Trimming shortened V by 1 base and J by 3 bases, and 13 bases separated the two germline ends. The CDR3 DNA is TGCGCCAGCAGCCAAGGCGTGGGGGATATCTACAATGAGCAGTTCTTC. Protein product: CASSQGVGDIYNEQFF.

This clonotype was detected a few times. This chain links TRBV6-5 with TRBJ2-5, with 9 positions matching TRBD2. The CDR3 runs 14 residues. In germline, CDR1 is MNHEY, CDR2 SVGAGI. Trimming at V came to 5 bases and at J to 4 bases, leaving 5 bases not matched to a gene. CDR3 protein: CASSVLAGVETQYF. Here the CDR3 DNA reads TGTGCCAGCAGTGTATTAGCGGGAGTAGAGACCCAGTACTTC.

This clonotype was detected only a few times. The J gene is TRBJ2-5, the V gene TRBV20-1; the D gene is possibly TRBD2 (6 bases). CDR3 length: 10 amino acids. Germline V gene sequence: CDR1 DFQATT, CDR2 SNEGSKA (reference sequence). V lost 6 bases to trimming and J lost 5 bases, with 7 bases between them. This chain's CDR3 is CSAAGETQYF. The DNA for the CDR3 is TGCAGTGCCGCGGGGGAGACCCAGTACTTC.

This clonotype showed up many times. An end of the junction does not agree with germline; a read error may underlie this. J is TRBJ2-5 and V is TRBV29-1; D may be TRBD2 (5 bases). The CDR3 runs 13 residues. Germline V lookup: CDR1 SQVTM, CDR2 ANQGSEA. The CDR3 coding sequence is TGCAGCGTTGAAGCGAGACTACAAGGAAGGTCTAACTTC. Protein product: CSVEARLQGRSNF.

The chain recombines TRBV27 with TRBJ2-3, with 12 bases that match TRBD1. V lost 6 bases to trimming and J lost 5 bases; unmatched junction nucleotides: 6. The CDR3 is made up of 15 amino acids. Germline CDR1 MNHEY, CDR2 SMNVEV (reference sequence). The CDR3 DNA follows: TGTGCCAGCAGCCGGGACAGGGGGCGATTAGATACGCAGTATTTT. This encodes CASSRDRGRLDTQYF.

This clonotype was seen only a few times. The chain has TRBV28 and TRBJ1-5; 10 bases are a match to TRBD1. The J segment lost 4 bases and the V segment lost 7 bases, leaving 4 bases of the junction unmatched. This CDR3 has 14 residues. The germline V gene has CDR1 MDHEN and CDR2 SYDVKM. CDR3 protein: CASNGQGGNQPQHF. Here the CDR3 DNA reads TGTGCCAGCAACGGACAGGGGGGTAATCAGCCCCAGCATTTT. The full variable domain, with the rest looked up from reference TRBV28 and TRBJ1-5, is DVKVTQSSRYLVKRTGEKVFLECVQDMDHENMFWYRQDPGLGLRLIYFSYDVKMKEKGDIPEGYSVSREKKERFSLILESASTNQTSMYLCASNGQGGNQPQHFGDGTRLSIL.

This clonotype has just a few counts. The chain joins TRBV7-9 to TRBJ1-5; D call uncertain. CDR1 and CDR2 (germline): SEHNR, FQNEAQ (reference sequence). The CDR3 is made up of 14 amino acids. V was cut by 4 bases and J by 3 bases, with 10 bases left in between. CDR3 region: CASSSDGPNQPQHF. Here the CDR3 DNA reads TGTGCCAGCAGCTCGGACGGACCCAATCAGCCCCAGCATTTT.

This clonotype was counted a few times. V and J are TRBV28 and TRBJ2-5; D is undetermined. The length of the CDR3 is 14 residues. Trimming took off 4 bases at V and 1 base at J, with 10 bases between the two ends. Per germline, CDR1 MDHEN and CDR2 SYDVKM. CDR3 nucleotides: TGTGCCAGCAGTTCAAGGACGCGCCAAGAGACCCAGTACTTC. Translating it yields CASSSRTRQETQYF.

This rearrangement joins TRBV5-1 to TRBJ1-2; D perhaps matches TRBD1 (6 bases). V was pared by 0 bases and J by 2 bases, with 23 bases between. CDR1 is SGHRS, CDR2 YFSETQ, per germline. This CDR3 spans 19 amino acids. This CDR3 reads CASSLDRFKTGKENYGYTF. CDR3 nucleotides: TGCGCCAGCAGCTTGGACCGTTTCAAGACAGGCAAAGAGAACTATGGCTACACCTTC. Complete variable domain (other parts from reference TRBV5-1 and TRBJ1-2): KAGVTQTPRYLIKTRGQQVTLSCSPISGHRSVSWYQQTPGQGLQFLFEYFSETQRNKGNFPGRFSGRQFSNSRSEMNVSTLELGDSALYLCASSLDRFKTGKENYGYTFGSGTRLTVV.

For the CDR3, the DNA is TGTGCCAGCAGCCTTACTAGCGTTAGCACAGATACGCAGTATTTT. Amino acid sequence: CASSLTSVSTDTQYF. This sequence joins TRBV7-2 and TRBJ2-3; TRBD2 matches 7 bases. CDR1 is SGHTA and CDR2 is FQGNSA in the germline V gene. J gave up 0 bases and V 5 bases, and 5 bases lay outside the gene matches. The CDR3 loop spans 15 amino acids.

The chain is built from TRBV19 and TRBJ2-3, with TRBD1 identical over 7 bases. CDR1 and CDR2 (germline): LNHDA, SQIVND (reference sequence). The CDR3 extends over 16 amino acids. The V gene end was trimmed by 4 bases and the J gene end by 0 bases; junction bases not matched to a gene: 7. The CDR3 region has the DNA TGTGCCAGTAGTACCCGGGACAGCACTAGCACAGATACGCAGTATTTT. Translating gives CASSTRDSTSTDTQYF.

Note on this clonotype: Germline and junction disagree at one end, which may indicate a read error. This sequence joins TRBV29-1 and TRBJ2-7; 11 bases are a match to TRBD2. This CDR3 comprises 16 residues. From germline, CDR1 is SQVTM and CDR2 ANQGSEA. The CDR3 here is CSVVPGLAANSYEQYF. As DNA, the CDR3 is TGTAGCGTGGTTCCGGGACTAGCGGCCAACTCCTACGAGCAGTACTTC.

This clonotype was picked up a small number of times. This chain joins TRBV13 and TRBJ1-2; D might be TRBD1 (5 bases). The CDR3 covers 12 residues. The V end was cut by 7 bases, the J end by 12 bases, with 18 bases between. The germline CDR1 and CDR2 sequences are PRHDT and FYEKMQ (reference sequence). The CDR3 loop is CASKHKRRGHTF. CDR3 nucleotides: TGTGCCAGCAAACATAAACGCCGGGGCCACACCTTC.

This clonotype was observed a handful of times. The chain has TRBV7-2 and TRBJ2-1; 13 nucleotides agree with TRBD2. CDR1 SGHTA and CDR2 FQGNSA come from the germline V gene. The CDR3 totals 17 residues. The V gene end was trimmed by 5 bases and the J gene end by 2 bases; junction bases not matched to a gene: 6. CDR3 nucleotide sequence: TGTGCCAGCAGCCCGCGGACTAGCGGGGGACCCTACAATGAGCAGTTCTTC. This translates into CASSPRTSGGPYNEQFF.

The table lists this clonotype with a few counts. V and J are TRBV7-9 and TRBJ2-4; D remains unclear. V was shortened by 3 bases and J by 0 bases, with 21 bases between the two germline ends. This CDR3 region has 19 residues. Germline CDR1 reads SEHNR; CDR2 reads FQNEAQ (reference sequence). CDR3: CASSFPDGRGSLAKNIQYF. In DNA form, the CDR3 reads TGTGCCAGCAGCTTCCCGGATGGACGCGGATCTTTAGCCAAAAACATTCAGTACTTC. The whole variable domain, remainder taken from reference TRBV7-9 and TRBJ2-4, is DTGVSQNPRHKITKRGQNVTFRCDPISEHNRLYWYRQTLGQGPEFLTYFQNEAQLEKSRLLSDRFSAERPKGSFSTLEIQRTEQGDSAMYLCASSFPDGRGSLAKNIQYFGAGTRLSVL.

The chain carries TRBV28 and TRBJ2-7; 11 bases match TRBD2. The tail of the sequence fits TRBJ2-1 better, so the J call may be wrong. This CDR3 spans 17 amino acids. Per germline, CDR1 MDHEN and CDR2 SYDVKM. CDR3 sequence: CASSFARTSGWYNEQFF. CDR3 in DNA: TGTGCCAGCAGTTTCGCGCGGACTAGCGGGTGGTACAATGAGCAGTTCTTC.

As to this clonotype: One base away lies a much larger clone, so this may be a sequencing read error. The CDR3 loop reads CSVHDNEQFF. CDR3 in DNA: TGCAGCGTTCATGACAATGAGCAGTTCTTC. The chain carries TRBV29-1 and TRBJ2-1; D not certain. The ends were cut back, 5 bases at V and 5 bases at J, with 4 bases in the middle. Germline CDR1 is SQVTM and CDR2 is ANQGSEA. This CDR3 contains 10 residues.

The V call is TRBV4-3, the J call TRBJ1-2; no clear D gene. CDR1 is LGHNA, CDR2 YSLEER, per germline. Trimming took 0 bases from V and 5 from J, leaving 7 bases between them. This CDR3 comprises 13 residues. Here the CDR3 DNA reads TGCGCCAGCAGCCAAGAATCCGGTTATGGCTACACCTTC. This encodes CASSQESGYGYTF.

The sample holds many counts of this clonotype. The chain joins TRBV12-3 or TRBV12-4 to TRBJ2-5, with unresolved D. The germline V and J ends were trimmed by 3 bases and 2 bases, with 10 bases remaining between them. CDR3 length equals 14 residues. The CDR3: CASSLVPGQETQYF. The CDR3 DNA reads TGTGCCAGCAGTTTGGTGCCGGGTCAAGAGACCCAGTACTTC.

In DNA form, the CDR3 reads TGTGCCACCAGCGAAAGCGGGGGCCCCTACAATGAGCAGTTCTTC. It encodes CATSESGGPYNEQFF. The V call is TRBV15, the J call TRBJ2-1; TRBD2 matches at 8 bases. Trimming at V came to 5 bases and at J to 2 bases, leaving 5 bases not matched to a gene. Germline CDR1 reads LNHNV; CDR2 reads YYDKDF (reference sequence). This CDR3 comprises 15 residues.